The source of this TCR beta chain is a study of CD8+ T cells in alopecia areata. Concerning this clone: What it binds is not known.

The CDR3 loop spans 13 amino acids. Germline V gene data show CDR1 as LGHNT and CDR2 as FRNRAP. Trimming pared 4 bases from V and 4 bases from J, leaving 9 bases between. Study results and caveats: Sharing of TCRs across patients appeared less clear than in mice, possibly for HLA-related reasons. In scalp samples, resident alphabeta T cells of normal skin are also sequenced.

Following RNA extraction, reverse transcription yielded cDNA that acted as the sequencing template. Sequenced by immunoSEQ multiplex PCR; TCRdb stores in-frame clones only, minus some. Seen here are approximately 150,000 clones, less than 75% observed once, and the top ten hold 35% to 40%. The J gene is TRBJ2-3, the V gene TRBV12-5, with D perhaps matching TRBD1 or TRBD2 (5 bases each). This TCR was recovered from a human donor in good health. Sequenced input: CD8+ T cells sorted from blood. The CDR3 loop reads CASGYGTADTQYF. CDR3 DNA: TGTGCTAGTGGTTACGGGACGGCAGATACGCAGTATTTT. The variable domain in full, completed from reference TRBV12-5 and TRBJ2-3, reads DARVTQTPRHKVTEMGQEVTMRCQPILGHNTVFWYRQTMMQGLELLAYFRNRAPLDDSGMPKDRFSAEMPDATLATLKIQPSEPRDSAVYFCASGYGTADTQYFGPGTRLTVL.